This passage covers 23 T cell receptor beta chains from one sample sequenced in a study of cytomegalovirus exposure and HLA in healthy donors. Vbeta (60) and Jbeta (13) primers were used in the PCR. Clones were sequenced by immunoSEQ multiplex PCR, and TCRdb holds only the in-frame ones, with some missing. The table has a few hundred thousand clones, roughly 75% seen once. The sequenced sample consisted of PBMCs. The receptors were gathered from a woman in her twenties or thirties in good health and CMV-seronegative.

Turning to this clone: One junction end disagrees with the germline gene, perhaps due to a read error. The V and J genes are TRBV7-9 and TRBJ1-1; D is unclear. Germline CDR1 reads SEHNR; CDR2 reads FQNEAQ (reference sequence). The CDR3 runs to 12 residues. CDR3 sequence: CASSLALTEALF. The CDR3 bases are TGTGCCAGCAGCTTAGCCCTCACTGAAGCTCTCTTT.

The count of this clone is one. The J gene is TRBJ1-1, the V gene TRBV30, with D uncertain. The CDR3 loop spans 10 amino acids. V dropped 5 bases and J dropped 4 bases, with 5 bases sitting between them. The germline gives CDR1 GTSNPN, CDR2 SVGIG (reference sequence). Here the CDR3 reads CAWGPTEAFF. The CDR3 bases are TGTGCCTGGGGGCCCACTGAAGCTTTCTTT.

The chain combines TRBV6-1 with TRBJ1-2, with 9 bases fitting TRBD1. CDR3 size: 14 residues. V lost 5 bases and J lost 4; bases outside the gene matches: 5. Germline CDR1 MNHNS, CDR2 SASEGT. In DNA, the CDR3 is TGTGCCAGCAGTCTGGGACAGGGCGGCTATGGCTACACCTTC. Translating gives CASSLGQGGYGYTF.

In the case of this clone: A read error may account for a junction end that differs from germline. The gene calls are TRBV9 and TRBJ1-3; no clear D gene. The CDR3 runs 15 residues. CDR1 is SGDLS, CDR2 YYNGEE, per germline. The CDR3 region has the DNA TGTGCCAGCAGCGTAGAAACCCCTGGAGGAAACACCATGTATTTT. Protein sequence: CASSVETPGGNTMYF.

The chain combines TRBV7-8 with TRBJ2-3; 7 nucleotides align to TRBD2. Germline-derived CDR1 and CDR2 are SGHVS and FQNEAQ. With 6 bases clipped from V and 0 bases from J, the junction kept 9 bases outside the gene matches. This CDR3 is 16 amino acids long. The CDR3 DNA follows: TGTGCCAGCAGTTATCGGGCGGGAGCGAGCACAGATACGCAGTATTTT. This sequence encodes CASSYRAGASTDTQYF.

The chain couples TRBV7-6 to TRBJ2-1, with D perhaps matching TRBD1 (6 bases). The CDR3 contains 15 residues. In germline, CDR1 is SGHVS, CDR2 FNYEAQ. Trimming shortened V by 5 bases and J by 3 bases, and 14 bases separated the two germline ends. CDR3 bases: TGTGCCAGCAGCCCAGGGGCAAACTTCTACAATGAGCAGTTCTTC. Amino acid sequence: CASSPGANFYNEQFF. The variable domain in full, with the rest retrieved from reference TRBV7-6 and TRBJ2-1, is GAGVSQSPRYKVTKRGQDVALRCDPISGHVSLYWYRQALGQGPEFLTYFNYEAQQDKSGLPNDRFSAERPEGSISTLTIQRTEQRDSAMYRCASSPGANFYNEQFFGPGTRLTVL.

Details on this clone: Other DNA variants within this sample encode the same CDR3. The genes are TRBV7-8 and TRBJ1-2; unclear D gene. The germline V and J ends were trimmed by 5 bases and 3 bases, with 10 bases remaining between them. Germline CDR1 is SGHVS and CDR2 is FQNEAQ. The CDR3 has 13 amino acids. This CDR3 reads CASSPQADYGYTF. The CDR3 coding sequence is TGTGCCAGCAGCCCCCAGGCCGACTATGGCTACACCTTC.

The chain recombines TRBV6-1 with TRBJ1-5; TRBD1 matches 7 bases. Per the germline V gene, CDR1 is MNHNS and CDR2 is SASEGT. With V trimmed by 6 bases and J by 4 bases, 9 bases remained unmatched. This CDR3 region has 15 residues. The CDR3 nucleotides read TGTGCCAGCAGCCCGACAGGGCCGTTGAATCAGCCCCAGCATTTT. Its protein product is CASSPTGPLNQPQHF.

The chain uses TRBV27 and TRBJ1-1; tentatively, D is TRBD1 (5 bases). The CDR3 loop spans 17 amino acids. Germline V lookup: CDR1 MNHEY, CDR2 SMNVEV (reference sequence). Trimming removed 5 bases at V and 0 bases at J, with 19 bases between. For the CDR3, the DNA is TGTGCCAGCAGTGAGGACATGGTTTCTCTAATGAACACTGAAGCTTTCTTT. As protein: CASSEDMVSLMNTEAFF.

This clone was seen only once. The V call is TRBV30, the J call TRBJ1-1; D unclear. This CDR3 contains 13 residues. Germline V gene lookup returns CDR1 GTSNPN and CDR2 SVGIG (reference sequence). Trimming cost V 0 bases and J 4 bases, with 9 bases left between them. This CDR3 is CAWSVLGVTEAFF. CDR3 DNA sequence: TGTGCCTGGAGTGTACTGGGCGTCACTGAAGCTTTCTTT.

J is TRBJ1-2 and V is TRBV5-5; 9 bases fit TRBD1. The CDR3 has 13 amino acids. V trimming: 4 bases; J trimming: 9 bases; junction bases outside the gene matches: 7. Germline CDR1 is SGHKS and CDR2 is YYEKEE (reference sequence). CDR3 DNA sequence: TGTGCCAGCAGCCGGACAGGGGACTCTAGCTACACCTTC. This encodes CASSRTGDSSYTF.

The rearrangement uses TRBV13 and TRBJ1-2; TRBD1 agrees at 8 bases. J was trimmed by 5 bases and V by 4 bases; bases with no gene match: 6. Germline assignment: CDR1 PRHDT and CDR2 FYEKMQ (reference sequence). This CDR3 region has 14 residues. The CDR3 DNA reads TGTGCCAGCAGCTCGACAGGGGCTCCTTATGGCTACACCTTC. Translating gives CASSSTGAPYGYTF.

The CDR3 loop reads CASSPQTVSTEAFF. The CDR3 DNA follows: TGTGCCAGCAGCCCACAGACGGTCAGCACTGAAGCTTTCTTT. The rearrangement links TRBV7-9 to TRBJ1-1; D gene uncertain. The germline gives CDR1 SEHNR, CDR2 FQNEAQ (reference sequence). Trimming cost V 5 bases and J 4 bases, with 14 bases left between them. The CDR3 runs to 14 residues.

This clone has a single count. The chain uses TRBV5-1 and TRBJ2-1; 12 nucleotides match TRBD2. This CDR3 region has 16 residues. Trimming took 1 base from V and 3 from J; bases not matched to a gene: 2. Germline V CDR1 and CDR2: SGHRS, YFSETQ. The CDR3: CASSLPTSGGYNEQFF. DNA for the CDR3: TGCGCCAGCAGCTTGCCGACTAGCGGGGGCTACAATGAGCAGTTCTTC.

The chain joins TRBV10-3 to TRBJ2-7; 8 bases agree with TRBD1. V shed 0 bases and J 4 bases; nucleotides not matched to a gene: 8. The V gene's germline CDR1 is ENHRY and CDR2 SYGVKD. This CDR3 contains 16 residues. The chain's CDR3 is CAISESSGTGFYEQYF. The CDR3 nucleotides read TGTGCCATCAGTGAGTCGAGTGGGACAGGTTTTTACGAGCAGTACTTC.

The gene calls are TRBV5-8 and TRBJ1-1; D gene unclear. The CDR3 runs 13 residues. Germline CDR1 and CDR2: SGHTS and YDEGEE. Trimming took 0 bases from V and 3 from J, leaving 6 bases between them. CDR3 in amino acids: CASSLVLYTEAFF. CDR3 DNA: TGTGCCAGCAGCTTGGTTTTATACACTGAAGCTTTCTTT.

This clone has more than one count but fewer than ten. This sequence joins TRBV25-1 and TRBJ2-7, with 7 bases identical to TRBD2. The CDR3 has 14 residues. V trimming: 5 bases; J trimming: 7 bases; junction bases outside the gene matches: 11. Germline values: CDR1 MGHDK, CDR2 SYGVNS. The CDR3 here is CASSPPGDSGEQYF. In DNA form, the CDR3 reads TGTGCCAGCAGTCCCCCGGGGGATAGCGGGGAGCAGTACTTC.

This clone showed up just once. The chain carries TRBV7-8 and TRBJ2-3; TRBD2 agrees at 10 bases. The CDR3 contains 16 residues. Germline CDR1 and CDR2: SGHVS and FQNEAQ. Trimming removed 5 bases from V and 1 base from J; junction bases left unmatched: 6. The CDR3, as DNA: TGTGCCAGCAGCGGTCTAGCGGGGGCTCGCACAGATACGCAGTATTTT. It specifies CASSGLAGARTDTQYF.

The chain joins TRBV18 to TRBJ2-5, with D uncertain. The V gene lost 3 bases and the J gene lost 7 bases, with 18 bases spanning the gap. CDR1 is KGHSH and CDR2 is LQKENI in the germline V gene. The CDR3 runs to 15 residues. The CDR3 nucleotides are TGTGCCAGCTCACCCCCGAGCGTCCCCGGCGGGACCCAGTACTTC. It codes for CASSPPSVPGGTQYF.

This clone occurred once. The chain uses TRBV5-1 and TRBJ1-1; maybe TRBD1 (5 bases). The CDR3 consists of 12 residues. V was cut by 5 bases and J by 3 bases, with 8 bases left in between. Germline lookup yields CDR1 SGHRS and CDR2 YFSETQ. This CDR3 is CASSAGYTEAFF. The CDR3 DNA reads as TGCGCCAGCAGTGCAGGGTACACTGAAGCTTTCTTT.

The chain couples TRBV13 to TRBJ2-3, with 8 nucleotides matching TRBD2. Germline trimming cut 4 bases from V and 2 bases from J; bases unmatched to any gene: 20. Germline V gives CDR1 PRHDT, CDR2 FYEKMQ (reference sequence). This CDR3 has 20 residues. The CDR3 spells CASSSPSQTSGDRNTDTQYF. The CDR3 DNA follows: TGTGCCAGCAGCTCACCCAGCCAAACTAGCGGCGATCGCAACACAGATACGCAGTATTTT.

Only a few counts were recorded for this clone. The same CDR3 arises from other DNA sequences in this sample as well. The chain uses TRBV18 and TRBJ1-2; 8 bases are a match to TRBD1. The CDR3 extends over 13 amino acids. The trim removed 6 bases at V and 5 bases at J, leaving 5 bases unmatched. From germline, CDR1 is KGHSH and CDR2 LQKENI. The CDR3 here is CASSLDRDYGYTF. DNA for the CDR3: TGTGCCAGCTCTCTGGACAGGGATTATGGCTACACCTTC.

The V and J genes are TRBV5-4 and TRBJ1-6, with 8 bases identical to TRBD1. Trimming removed 0 bases from V and 9 bases from J; junction bases left unmatched: 11. From germline, CDR1 is SGHNT and CDR2 YYREEE (reference sequence). The CDR3 is made up of 17 amino acids. DNA for the CDR3: TGTGCCAGCAGCTTGGAATCGGCCCAGGGGGCTCGTTCACCCCTCCACTTT. The encoded protein is CASSLESAQGARSPLHF.